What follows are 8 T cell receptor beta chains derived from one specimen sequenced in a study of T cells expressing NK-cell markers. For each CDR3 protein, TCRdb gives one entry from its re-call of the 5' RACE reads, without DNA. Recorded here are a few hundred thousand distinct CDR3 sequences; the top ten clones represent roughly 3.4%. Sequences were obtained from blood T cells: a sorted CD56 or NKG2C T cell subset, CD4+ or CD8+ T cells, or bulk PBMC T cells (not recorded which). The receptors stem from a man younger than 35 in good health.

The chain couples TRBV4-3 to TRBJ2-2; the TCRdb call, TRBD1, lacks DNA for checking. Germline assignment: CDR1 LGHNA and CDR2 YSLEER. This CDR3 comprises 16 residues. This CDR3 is CASSQDGTANTGELFF.

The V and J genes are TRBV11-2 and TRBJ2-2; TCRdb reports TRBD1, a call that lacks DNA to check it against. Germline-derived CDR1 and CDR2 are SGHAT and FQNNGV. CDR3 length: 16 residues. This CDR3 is CASSLMGQGRTGELFF.

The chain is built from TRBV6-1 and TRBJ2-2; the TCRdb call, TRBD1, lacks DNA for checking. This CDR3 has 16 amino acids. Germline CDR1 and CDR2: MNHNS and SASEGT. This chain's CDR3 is CASSDWGARSTGELFF.

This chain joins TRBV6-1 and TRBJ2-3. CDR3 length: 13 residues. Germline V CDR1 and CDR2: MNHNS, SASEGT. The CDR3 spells CASRWTVTDTQYF.

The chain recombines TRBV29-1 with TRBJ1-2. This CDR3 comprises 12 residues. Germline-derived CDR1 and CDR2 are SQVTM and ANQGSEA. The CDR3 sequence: CSVDTGPQGYTF. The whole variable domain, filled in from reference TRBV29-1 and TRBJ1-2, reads SAVISQKPSRDICQRGTSLTIQCQVDSQVTMMFWYRQQPGQSLTLIATANQGSEATYESGFVIDKFPISRPNLTFSTLTVSNMSPEDSSIYLCSVDTGPQGYTFGSGTRLTVV.

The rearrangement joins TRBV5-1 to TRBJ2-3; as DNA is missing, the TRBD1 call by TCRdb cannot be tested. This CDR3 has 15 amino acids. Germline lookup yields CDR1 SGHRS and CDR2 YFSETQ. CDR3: CASSAAGIITDTQYF. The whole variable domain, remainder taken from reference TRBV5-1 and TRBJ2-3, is KAGVTQTPRYLIKTRGQQVTLSCSPISGHRSVSWYQQTPGQGLQFLFEYFSETQRNKGNFPGRFSGRQFSNSRSEMNVSTLELGDSALYLCASSAAGIITDTQYFGPGTRLTVL.

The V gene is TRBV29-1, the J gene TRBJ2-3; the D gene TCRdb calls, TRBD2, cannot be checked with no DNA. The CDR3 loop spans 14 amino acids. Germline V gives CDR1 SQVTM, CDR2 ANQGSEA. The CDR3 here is CSADWLASPDTQYF.

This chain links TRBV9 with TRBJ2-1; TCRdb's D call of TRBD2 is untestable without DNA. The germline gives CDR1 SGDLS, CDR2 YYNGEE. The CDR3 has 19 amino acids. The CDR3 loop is CASSAVRLAGPPSYNEQFF. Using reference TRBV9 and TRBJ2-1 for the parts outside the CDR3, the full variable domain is DSGVTQTPKHLITATGQRVTLRCSPRSGDLSVYWYQQSLDQGLQFLIQYYNGEERAKGNILERFSAQQFPDLHSELNLSSLELGDSALYFCASSAVRLAGPPSYNEQFFGPGTRLTVL.